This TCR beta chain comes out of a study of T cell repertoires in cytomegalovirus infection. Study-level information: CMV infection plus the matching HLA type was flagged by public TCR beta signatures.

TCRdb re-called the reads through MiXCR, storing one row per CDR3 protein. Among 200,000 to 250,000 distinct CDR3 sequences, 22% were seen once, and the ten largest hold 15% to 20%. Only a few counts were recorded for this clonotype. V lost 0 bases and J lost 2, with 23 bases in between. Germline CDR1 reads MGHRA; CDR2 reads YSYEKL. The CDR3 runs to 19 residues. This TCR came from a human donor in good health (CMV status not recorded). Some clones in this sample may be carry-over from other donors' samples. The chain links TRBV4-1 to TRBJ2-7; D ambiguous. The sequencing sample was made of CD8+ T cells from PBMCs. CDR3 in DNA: TGCGCCAGCAGCCAAGATGGGCAGCCCGGTGAGCTCCTAGCCTACGAGCAGTACTTC. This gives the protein CASSQDGQPGELLAYEQYF.